This T cell receptor beta chain derives from a study of T cells after yellow fever vaccination. The table lists this clonotype with a few counts. The CDR3 is made up of 15 amino acids. V gave up 4 bases and J gave up 4 bases; unmatched junction bases: 9. Germline CDR1 is MNHEY and CDR2 is SMNVEV (reference sequence). Overall study results and limits: Abundant bulk-derived clonotypes could contaminate FACS-sorted repertoires. Subsequent to the booster, the majority of primary-vaccination clones reappeared (96% CD4, 88% CD8). When the response was secondary, it was weaker but reached its peak faster, day 5 versus 15.

Synthesis of TCR cDNA relied on 5'RACE template switching, which attached a universal primer site and UMIs. Via MiXCR, TCRdb re-called the 5' RACE reads, giving one row per CDR3 protein. The table has approximately 96,000 distinct CDR3 sequences, almost 9% seen once; the top ten hold 16%. The TCR originated in a man younger than 35 who received the YFV17D yellow fever vaccine. Here the sequenced sample was CD8+ T cells not binding an NS4B(214-222) dextramer, sorted from PBMCs, taken around 15 days after the first yellow fever vaccination. The J gene is TRBJ1-2, the V gene TRBV27, with TRBD1 identical over 7 bases. CDR3 in amino acids: CASSSSGRGIYGYTF. CDR3 nucleotides: TGTGCCAGCAGTTCCTCGGGCAGGGGGATCTATGGCTACACCTTC.